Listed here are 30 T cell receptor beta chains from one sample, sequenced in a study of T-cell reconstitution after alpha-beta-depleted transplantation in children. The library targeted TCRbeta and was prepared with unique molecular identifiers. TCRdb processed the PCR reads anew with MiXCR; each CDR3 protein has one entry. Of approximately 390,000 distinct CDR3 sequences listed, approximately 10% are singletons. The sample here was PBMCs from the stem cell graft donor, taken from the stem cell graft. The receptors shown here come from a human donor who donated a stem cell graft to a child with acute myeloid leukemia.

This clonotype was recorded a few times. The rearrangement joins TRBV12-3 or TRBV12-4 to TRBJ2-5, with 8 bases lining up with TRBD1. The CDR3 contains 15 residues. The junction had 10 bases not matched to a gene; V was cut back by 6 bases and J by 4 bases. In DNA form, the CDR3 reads TGTGCCAGCAGCCCGGACAGGGTGGGGGGAGAGACCCAGTACTTC. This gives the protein CASSPDRVGGETQYF.

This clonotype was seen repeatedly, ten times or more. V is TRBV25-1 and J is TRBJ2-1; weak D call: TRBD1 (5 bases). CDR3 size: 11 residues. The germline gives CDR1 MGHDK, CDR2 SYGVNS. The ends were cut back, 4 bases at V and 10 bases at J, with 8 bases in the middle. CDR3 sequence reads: CASSVKGEQFF. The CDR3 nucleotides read TGTGCCAGCAGTGTGAAGGGGGAGCAGTTCTTC.

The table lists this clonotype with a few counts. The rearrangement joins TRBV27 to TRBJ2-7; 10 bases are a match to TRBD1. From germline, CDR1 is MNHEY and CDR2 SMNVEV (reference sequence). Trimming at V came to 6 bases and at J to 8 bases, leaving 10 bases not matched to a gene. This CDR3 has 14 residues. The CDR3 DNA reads TGTGCCAGCAGCACCGGGACAGGGGTGTTACAGCAGTACTTC. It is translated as CASSTGTGVLQQYF.

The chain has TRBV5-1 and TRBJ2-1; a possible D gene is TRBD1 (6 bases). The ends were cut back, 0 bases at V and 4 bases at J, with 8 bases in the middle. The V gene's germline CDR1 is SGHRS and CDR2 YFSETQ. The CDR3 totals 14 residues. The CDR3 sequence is CASSLDTGYNEQFF. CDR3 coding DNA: TGCGCCAGCAGCTTGGATACAGGGTACAATGAGCAGTTCTTC.

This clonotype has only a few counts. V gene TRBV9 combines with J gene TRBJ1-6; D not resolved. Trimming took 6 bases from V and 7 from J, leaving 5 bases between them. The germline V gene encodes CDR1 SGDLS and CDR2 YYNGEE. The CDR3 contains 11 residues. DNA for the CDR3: TGTGCCAGCATACACAATTCACCCCTCCACTTT. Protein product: CASIHNSPLHF.

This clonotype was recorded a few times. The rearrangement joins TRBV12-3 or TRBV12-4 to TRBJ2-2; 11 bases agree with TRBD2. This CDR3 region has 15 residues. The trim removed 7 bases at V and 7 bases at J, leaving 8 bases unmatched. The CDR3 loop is CASTTSGGNIGELFF. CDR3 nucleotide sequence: TGTGCCAGCACCACTAGCGGGGGCAATATCGGGGAGCTGTTTTTT.

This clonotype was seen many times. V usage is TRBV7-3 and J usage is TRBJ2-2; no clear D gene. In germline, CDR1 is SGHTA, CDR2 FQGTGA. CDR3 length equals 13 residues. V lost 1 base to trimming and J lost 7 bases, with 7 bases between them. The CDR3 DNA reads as TGTGCCAGCAGCTTAATCCTCAGCGGGGAGCTGTTTTTT. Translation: CASSLILSGELFF.

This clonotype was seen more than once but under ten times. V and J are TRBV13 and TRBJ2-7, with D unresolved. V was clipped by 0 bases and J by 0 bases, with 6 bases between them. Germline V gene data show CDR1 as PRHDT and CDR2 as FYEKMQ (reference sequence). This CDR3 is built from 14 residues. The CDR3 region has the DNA TGTGCCAGCAGCTTAGGAATCGGCTCCTACGAGCAGTACTTC. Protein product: CASSLGIGSYEQYF.

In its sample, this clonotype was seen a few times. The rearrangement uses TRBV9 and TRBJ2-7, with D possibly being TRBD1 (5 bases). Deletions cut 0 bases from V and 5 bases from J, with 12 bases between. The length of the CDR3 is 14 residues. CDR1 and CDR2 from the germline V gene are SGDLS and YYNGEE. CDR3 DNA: TGTGCCAGCAGCGTAGGGCGAGACAGACACGAGCAGTACGTC. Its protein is CASSVGRDRHEQYV.

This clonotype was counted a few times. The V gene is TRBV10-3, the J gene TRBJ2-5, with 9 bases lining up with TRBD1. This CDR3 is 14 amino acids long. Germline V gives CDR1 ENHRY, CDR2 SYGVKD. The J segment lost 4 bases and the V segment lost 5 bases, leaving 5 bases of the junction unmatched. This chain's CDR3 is CAISYTGGRETQYF. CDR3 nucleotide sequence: TGTGCCATCAGTTATACAGGGGGCCGAGAGACCCAGTACTTC.

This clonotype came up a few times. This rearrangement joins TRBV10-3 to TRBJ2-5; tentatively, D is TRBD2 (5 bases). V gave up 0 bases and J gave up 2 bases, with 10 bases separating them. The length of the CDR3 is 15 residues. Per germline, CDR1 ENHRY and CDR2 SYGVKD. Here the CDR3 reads CAISESNRGQETQYF. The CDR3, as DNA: TGTGCCATCAGTGAGTCGAATCGAGGGCAAGAGACCCAGTACTTC.

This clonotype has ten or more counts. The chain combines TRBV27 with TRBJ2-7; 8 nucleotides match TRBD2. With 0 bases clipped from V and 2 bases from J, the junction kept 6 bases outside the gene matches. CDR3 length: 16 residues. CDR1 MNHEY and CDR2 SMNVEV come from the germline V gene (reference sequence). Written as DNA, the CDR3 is TGTGCCAGCAGTTTATCAGCGGGAGACTTTGCCTACGAGCAGTACTTC. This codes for CASSLSAGDFAYEQYF.

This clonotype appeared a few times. As DNA, the CDR3 is TGCAGTGCGGGACTAGCGGGACAGAATGAGCAGTTCTTC. This encodes CSAGLAGQNEQFF. The rearrangement uses TRBV20-1 and TRBJ2-1, with 13 bases matching TRBD2. This CDR3 is 13 amino acids long. With V trimmed by 6 bases and J by 7 bases, 3 bases remained unmatched. Germline CDR1 DFQATT, CDR2 SNEGSKA (reference sequence).

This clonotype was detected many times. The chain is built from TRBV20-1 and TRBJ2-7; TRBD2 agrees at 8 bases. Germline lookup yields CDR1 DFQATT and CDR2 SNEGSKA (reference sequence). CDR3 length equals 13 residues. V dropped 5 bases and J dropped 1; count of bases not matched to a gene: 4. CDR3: CSASAGASYEQYF. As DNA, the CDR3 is TGCAGTGCTTCAGCGGGAGCGTCCTACGAGCAGTACTTC.

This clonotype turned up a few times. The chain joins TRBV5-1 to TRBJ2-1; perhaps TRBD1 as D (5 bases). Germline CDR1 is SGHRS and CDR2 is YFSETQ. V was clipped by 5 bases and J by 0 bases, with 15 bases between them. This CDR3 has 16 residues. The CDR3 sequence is CASSWGVGPSYNEQFF. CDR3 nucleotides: TGCGCCAGCAGTTGGGGCGTGGGGCCCTCCTACAATGAGCAGTTCTTC.

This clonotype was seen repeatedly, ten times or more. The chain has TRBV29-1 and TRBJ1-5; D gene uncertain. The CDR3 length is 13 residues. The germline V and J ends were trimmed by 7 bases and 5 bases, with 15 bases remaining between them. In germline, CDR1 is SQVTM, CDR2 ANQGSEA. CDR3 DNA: TGCAGCGCGAGCCCCGGACGGGATCAGCCCCAGCATTTT. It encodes CSASPGRDQPQHF. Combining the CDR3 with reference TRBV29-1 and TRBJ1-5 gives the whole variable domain SAVISQKPSRDICQRGTSLTIQCQVDSQVTMMFWYRQQPGQSLTLIATANQGSEATYESGFVIDKFPISRPNLTFSTLTVSNMSPEDSSIYLCSASPGRDQPQHFGDGTRLSIL.

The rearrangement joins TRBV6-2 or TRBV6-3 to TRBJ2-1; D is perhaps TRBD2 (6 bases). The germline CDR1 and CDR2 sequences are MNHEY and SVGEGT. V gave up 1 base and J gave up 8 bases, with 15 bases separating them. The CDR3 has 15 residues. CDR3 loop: CASSYLEGGIDEQFF. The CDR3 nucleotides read TGTGCCAGCAGTTACTTGGAGGGCGGTATCGATGAGCAGTTCTTC.

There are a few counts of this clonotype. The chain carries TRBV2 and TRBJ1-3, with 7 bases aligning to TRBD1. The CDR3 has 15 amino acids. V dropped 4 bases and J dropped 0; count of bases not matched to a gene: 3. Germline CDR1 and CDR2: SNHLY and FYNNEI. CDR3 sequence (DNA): TGTGCCAGCAGTGTGAGGGGGCCCTCTGGAAACACCATATATTTT. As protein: CASSVRGPSGNTIYF.

CDR3 nucleotides: TGTGCCAGCACCTCAGGGGTGTCTGGAAACACCATATATTTT. This gives the protein CASTSGVSGNTIYF. V and J are TRBV4-2 and TRBJ1-3; D possibly corresponds to TRBD1 (6 bases). V was pared by 7 bases and J by 1 base, with 11 bases between. The CDR3 runs 14 residues. Per germline, CDR1 LGHNA and CDR2 YNFKEQ.

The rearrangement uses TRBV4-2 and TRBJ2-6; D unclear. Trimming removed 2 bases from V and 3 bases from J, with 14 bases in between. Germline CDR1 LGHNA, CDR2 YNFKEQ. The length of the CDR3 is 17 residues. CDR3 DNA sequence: TGTGCCAGCAGCCAAACCCATGGCGGCTATGGGGCCAACGTCCTGACTTTC. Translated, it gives CASSQTHGGYGANVLTF.

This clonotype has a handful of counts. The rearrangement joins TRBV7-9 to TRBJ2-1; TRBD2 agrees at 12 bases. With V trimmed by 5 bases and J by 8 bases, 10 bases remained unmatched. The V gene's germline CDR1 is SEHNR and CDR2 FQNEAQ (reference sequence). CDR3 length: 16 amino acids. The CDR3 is CASSPGASGRGDEQFF. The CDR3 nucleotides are TGTGCCAGCAGCCCAGGGGCTAGCGGGAGGGGTGATGAGCAGTTCTTC.

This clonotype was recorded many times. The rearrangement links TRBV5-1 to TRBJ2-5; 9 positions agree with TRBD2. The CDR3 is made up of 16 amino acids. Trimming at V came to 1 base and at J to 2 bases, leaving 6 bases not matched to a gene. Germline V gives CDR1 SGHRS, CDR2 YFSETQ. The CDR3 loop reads CASSLFRTSEQETQYF. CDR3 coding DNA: TGCGCCAGCAGCTTGTTTCGGACTAGCGAGCAAGAGACCCAGTACTTC.

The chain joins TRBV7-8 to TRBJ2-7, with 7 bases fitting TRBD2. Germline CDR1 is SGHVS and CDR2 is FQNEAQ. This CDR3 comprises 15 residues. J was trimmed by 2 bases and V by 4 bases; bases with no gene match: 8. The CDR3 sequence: CASSSRNSGAYEQYF. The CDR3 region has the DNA TGTGCCAGCAGCTCCCGGAACAGCGGGGCCTACGAGCAGTACTTC.

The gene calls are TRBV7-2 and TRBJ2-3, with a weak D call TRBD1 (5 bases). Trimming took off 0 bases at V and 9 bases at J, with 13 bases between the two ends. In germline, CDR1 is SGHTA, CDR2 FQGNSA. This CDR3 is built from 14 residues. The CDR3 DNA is TGTGCCAGCAGCTTAGCCTTATATGGGGCAACGCAGTATTTT. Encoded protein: CASSLALYGATQYF.

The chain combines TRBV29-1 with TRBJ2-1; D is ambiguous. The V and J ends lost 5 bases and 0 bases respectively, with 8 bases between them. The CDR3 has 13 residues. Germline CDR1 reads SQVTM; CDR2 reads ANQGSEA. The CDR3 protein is CSVSSSSYNEQFF. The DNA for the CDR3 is TGCAGCGTTTCCAGTAGCTCCTACAATGAGCAGTTCTTC.

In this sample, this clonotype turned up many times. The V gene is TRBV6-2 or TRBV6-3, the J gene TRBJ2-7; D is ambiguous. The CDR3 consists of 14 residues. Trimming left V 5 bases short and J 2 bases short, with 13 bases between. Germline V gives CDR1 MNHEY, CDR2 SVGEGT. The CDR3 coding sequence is TGTGCCAGCAGTCCTGCAGTTCAAACCTACGAGCAGTACTTC. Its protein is CASSPAVQTYEQYF.

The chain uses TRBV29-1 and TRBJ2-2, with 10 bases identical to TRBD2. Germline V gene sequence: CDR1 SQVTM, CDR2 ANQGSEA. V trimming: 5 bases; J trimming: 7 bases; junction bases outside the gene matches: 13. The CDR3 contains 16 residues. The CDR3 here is CSVLWGLAGVSGELFF. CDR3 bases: TGCAGCGTTCTATGGGGTCTAGCGGGAGTAAGCGGGGAGCTGTTTTTT.

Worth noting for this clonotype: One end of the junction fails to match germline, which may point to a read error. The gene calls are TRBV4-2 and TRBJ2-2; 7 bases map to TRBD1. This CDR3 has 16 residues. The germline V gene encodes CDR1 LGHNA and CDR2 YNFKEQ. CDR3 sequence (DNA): TGTGCCAGCAGCCAAGCCGGGACAGCGAACACCGGGGACCTGTTTTTT. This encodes CASSQAGTANTGDLFF.

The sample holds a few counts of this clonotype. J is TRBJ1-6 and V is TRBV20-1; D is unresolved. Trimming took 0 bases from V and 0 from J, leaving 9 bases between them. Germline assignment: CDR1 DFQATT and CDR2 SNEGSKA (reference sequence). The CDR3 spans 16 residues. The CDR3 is CSARDSRSSYNSPLHF. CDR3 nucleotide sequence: TGCAGTGCTAGAGATTCAAGGAGCTCCTATAATTCACCCCTCCACTTT.

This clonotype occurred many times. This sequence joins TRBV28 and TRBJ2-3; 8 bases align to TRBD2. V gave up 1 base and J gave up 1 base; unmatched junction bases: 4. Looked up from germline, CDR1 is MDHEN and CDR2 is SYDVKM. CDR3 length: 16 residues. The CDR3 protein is CASSLSAGVGTDTQYF. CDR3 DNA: TGTGCCAGCAGTTTATCAGCGGGAGTTGGCACAGATACGCAGTATTTT.